This entry lists 9 T cell receptor beta chains sequenced from one sample in a study of blood T cells in healthy people across ages. PCR was performed a second time for 7 to 11 cycles using a sample-barcoded 5' primer and a J-beta primer mix. TCRdb passed the 5' RACE reads through MiXCR, listing each CDR3 protein once. Of about 900,000 distinct CDR3 sequences listed, around 68% are singletons. What was sequenced was blood. These receptors came from a man under 40 in good health.

The V and J genes are TRBV6-6 and TRBJ1-5; 8 bases line up with TRBD1. The CDR3 length is 12 residues. Germline values: CDR1 MNHNY, CDR2 SVGAGI (reference sequence). With V trimmed by 9 bases and J by 7 bases, 5 bases remained unmatched. The CDR3 DNA reads as TGTGCCAGTGGACAGGGAAAACAGCCCCAGCATTTT. It yields the protein CASGQGKQPQHF.

J is TRBJ2-1 and V is TRBV27, with D perhaps TRBD2 (7 bases). This CDR3 is 16 amino acids long. V lost 2 bases to trimming and J lost 8 bases, with 19 bases between them. Germline CDR1 MNHEY, CDR2 SMNVEV (reference sequence). Here the CDR3 reads CASSLVGGLNWDEQFF. The CDR3 DNA reads as TGTGCCAGCAGTTTAGTCGGGGGGCTCAATTGGGATGAGCAGTTCTTC.

The chain uses TRBV13 and TRBJ2-4; 7 bases line up with TRBD1. The last part of the DNA fits TRBJ2-7 better; the J call may be wrong. Germline-derived CDR1 and CDR2 are PRHDT and FYEKMQ (reference sequence). The CDR3 runs to 15 residues. The CDR3 here is CASSLNRGLLNEQYF. The CDR3 bases are TGTGCCAGCAGCTTAAACAGGGGTCTTCTTAACGAGCAGTACTTC.

The table lists this clonotype with many counts. This chain joins TRBV3-1 and TRBJ1-2; D perhaps matches TRBD1 (5 bases). The CDR3 has 15 residues. V gave up 6 bases and J gave up 4 bases, with 18 bases separating them. The germline V gene has CDR1 LGHDT and CDR2 YNNKEL (reference sequence). The CDR3 nucleotides read TGTGCCAGCAGGCCCCAGGAGGGGCCACGCTATGGCTACACCTTC. Encoded protein: CASRPQEGPRYGYTF. Full variable domain (rest looked up from reference TRBV3-1 and TRBJ1-2): DTAVSQTPKYLVTQMGNDKSIKCEQNLGHDTMYWYKQDSKKFLKIMFSYNNKELIINETVPNRFSPKSPDKAHLNLHINSLELGDSAVYFCASRPQEGPRYGYTFGSGTRLTVV.

This clonotype was seen just once. The chain couples TRBV3-1 to TRBJ2-5; D call uncertain. The length of the CDR3 is 14 residues. V was pared by 5 bases and J by 4 bases, with 14 bases between. CDR1 is LGHDT, CDR2 YNNKEL, per germline (reference sequence). The CDR3 region is CASSDGPWRETQYF. In nucleotides, the CDR3 is TGTGCCAGCAGCGACGGACCATGGAGAGAGACCCAGTACTTC.

The chain carries TRBV29-1 and TRBJ2-4, with D perhaps assigned TRBD1 or TRBD2 (5 bases each). This CDR3 is built from 11 residues. The V gene's germline CDR1 is SQVTM and CDR2 ANQGSEA. Trimming took off 6 bases at V and 13 bases at J, with 16 bases between the two ends. The DNA for the CDR3 is TGCAGCGTACAATGGGGGAATGAGCAGTACTTC. Translating it yields CSVQWGNEQYF.

DNA for the CDR3: TGTGCCAGCAGTTACTCGGGCACCGACCTGGATGGCTACACCTTC. It specifies CASSYSGTDLDGYTF. The rearrangement uses TRBV6-5 and TRBJ1-2; D unresolved. Per germline, CDR1 MNHEY and CDR2 SVGAGI. The CDR3 is 15 amino acids. V was shortened by 0 bases and J by 6 bases, with 14 bases between the two germline ends.

This clonotype came up once. The chain employs TRBV6-6 and TRBJ2-5; no clear D gene. CDR3 length: 13 amino acids. Trimming left V 2 bases short and J 5 bases short, with 9 bases between. CDR1 MNHNY and CDR2 SVGAGI come from the germline V gene (reference sequence). CDR3 bases: TGTGCCAGCAGTTACGATCCGAGGGAGACCCAGTACTTC. Its protein product is CASSYDPRETQYF.

This clonotype was seen just once. V and J are TRBV11-3 and TRBJ2-1; no clear D gene. Per the germline V gene, CDR1 is SGHNT and CDR2 is YENEEA. The CDR3 sequence is 14 residues long. V was clipped by 3 bases and J by 8 bases, with 14 bases between them. CDR3 nucleotides: TGTGCCAGCAGCTTGGGCCCTGATGGGTATGAGCAGTTCTTC. It yields the protein CASSLGPDGYEQFF.